One T cell receptor beta chain is described in this entry. Its specificity is unknown. CDR3 length: 13 residues. CDR1 is MDHEN, CDR2 SYDVKM, per germline. V lost 6 bases to trimming and J lost 7 bases; unmatched junction nucleotides: 6. The data derive from a study of cytomegalovirus exposure and HLA in healthy donors. Background on the study: Unique TCR beta sequences numbering about 100 million came from about 180 million T cells in an earlier analysis. About 85 million unique TCRs from HLA-typed donors were held in an early release of data.

General observations from the study: Most TCR sequences were rare, but some public TCRs occurred in many donors.

Both 60 Vbeta primers and 13 Jbeta primers went into the PCR. Clones were read by immunoSEQ multiplex PCR, and TCRdb kept only the in-frame ones, dropping some. The sample shows fewer than 180,000 clones, 75% to 85% of them seen only once. The TCR sequence derives from a man aged 50-60 years in good health and CMV-seropositive. Sample: PBMCs. V usage is TRBV28 and J usage is TRBJ2-7; TRBD1 aligns across 10 bases. The CDR3 coding sequence is TGTGCCAGCAGCCGAGGACAGGGGGAAGAGCAGTACTTC. Amino acids: CASSRGQGEEQYF.